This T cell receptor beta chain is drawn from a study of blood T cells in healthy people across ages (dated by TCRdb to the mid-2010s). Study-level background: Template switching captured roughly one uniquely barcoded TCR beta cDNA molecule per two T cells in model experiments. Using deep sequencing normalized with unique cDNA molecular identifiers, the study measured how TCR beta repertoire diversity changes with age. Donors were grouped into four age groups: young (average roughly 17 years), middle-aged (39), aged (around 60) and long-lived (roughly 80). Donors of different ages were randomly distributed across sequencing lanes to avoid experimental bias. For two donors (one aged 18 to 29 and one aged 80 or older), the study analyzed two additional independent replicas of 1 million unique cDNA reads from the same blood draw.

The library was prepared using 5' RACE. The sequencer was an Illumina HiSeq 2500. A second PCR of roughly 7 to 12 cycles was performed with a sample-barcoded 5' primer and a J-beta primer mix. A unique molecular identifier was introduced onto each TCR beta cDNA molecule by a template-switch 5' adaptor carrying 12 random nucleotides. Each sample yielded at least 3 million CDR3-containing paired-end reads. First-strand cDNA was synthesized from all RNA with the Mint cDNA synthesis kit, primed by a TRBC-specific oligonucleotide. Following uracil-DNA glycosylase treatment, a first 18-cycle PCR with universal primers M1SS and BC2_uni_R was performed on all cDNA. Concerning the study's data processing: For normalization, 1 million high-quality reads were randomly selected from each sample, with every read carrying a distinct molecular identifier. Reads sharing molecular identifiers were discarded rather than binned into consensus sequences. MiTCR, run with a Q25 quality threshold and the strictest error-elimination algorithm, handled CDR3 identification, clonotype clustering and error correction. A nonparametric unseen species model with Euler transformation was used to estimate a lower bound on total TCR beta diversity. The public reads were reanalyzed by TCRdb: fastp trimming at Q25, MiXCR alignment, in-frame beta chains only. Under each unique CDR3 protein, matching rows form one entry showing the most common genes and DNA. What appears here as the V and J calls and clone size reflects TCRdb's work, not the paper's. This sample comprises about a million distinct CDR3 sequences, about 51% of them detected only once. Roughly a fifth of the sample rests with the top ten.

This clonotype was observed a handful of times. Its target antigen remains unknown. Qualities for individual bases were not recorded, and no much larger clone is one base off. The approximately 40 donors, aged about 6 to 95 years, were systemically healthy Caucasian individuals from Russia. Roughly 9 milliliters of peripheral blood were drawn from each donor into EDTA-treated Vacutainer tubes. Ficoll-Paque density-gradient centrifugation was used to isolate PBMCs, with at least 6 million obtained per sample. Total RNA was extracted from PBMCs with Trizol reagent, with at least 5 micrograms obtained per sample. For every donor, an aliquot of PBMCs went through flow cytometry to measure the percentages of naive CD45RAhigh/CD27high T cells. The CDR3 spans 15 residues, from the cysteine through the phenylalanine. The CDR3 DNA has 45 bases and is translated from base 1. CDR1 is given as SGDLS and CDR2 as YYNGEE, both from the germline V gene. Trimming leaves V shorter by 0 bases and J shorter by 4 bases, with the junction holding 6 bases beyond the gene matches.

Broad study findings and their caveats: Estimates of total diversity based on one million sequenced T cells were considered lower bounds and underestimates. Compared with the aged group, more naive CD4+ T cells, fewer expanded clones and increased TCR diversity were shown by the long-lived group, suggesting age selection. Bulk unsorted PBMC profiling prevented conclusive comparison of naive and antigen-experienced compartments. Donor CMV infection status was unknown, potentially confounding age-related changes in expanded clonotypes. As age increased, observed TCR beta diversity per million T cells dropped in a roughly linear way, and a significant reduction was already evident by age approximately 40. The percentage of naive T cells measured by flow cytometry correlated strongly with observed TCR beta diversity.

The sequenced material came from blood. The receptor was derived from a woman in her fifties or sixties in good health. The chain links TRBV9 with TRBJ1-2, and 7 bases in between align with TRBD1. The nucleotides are TGTGCCAGCAGCGTAGTCTCGACAGGGAGCTATGGCTACACCTTC. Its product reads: CASSVVSTGSYGYTF. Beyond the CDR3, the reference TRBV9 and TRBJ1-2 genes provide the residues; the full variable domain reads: DSGVTQTPKHLITATGQRVTLRCSPRSGDLSVYWYQQSLDQGLQFLIQYYNGEERAKGNILERFSAQQFPDLHSELNLSSLELGDSALYFCASSVVSTGSYGYTFGSGTRLTVV.